The sample holds a few counts of the clone carrying this TCR beta chain. Deletions cut 9 bases from V and 0 bases from J, with 14 bases between. Germline V gene sequence: CDR1 KGHDR, CDR2 SFDVKD. The CDR3 covers 15 residues. Each CDR3 protein is one row after TCRdb ran MiXCR on the 5' RACE reads. Of hundreds of thousands of distinct CDR3 sequences listed, 10% to 15% are singletons. The sample belongs to a study of T cells after yellow fever vaccination. The sample here was PBMCs, taken on the day of the yellow fever booster vaccination. This TCR derives from a man younger than 45 who received the YFV17D yellow fever vaccine. The V call is TRBV24-1, the J call TRBJ2-1; D may be TRBD2 (5 bases). CDR3 loop: CATSAVGDSYNEQFF. For the CDR3, the DNA is TGTGCCACCTCAGCGGTCGGAGACTCCTACAATGAGCAGTTCTTC.